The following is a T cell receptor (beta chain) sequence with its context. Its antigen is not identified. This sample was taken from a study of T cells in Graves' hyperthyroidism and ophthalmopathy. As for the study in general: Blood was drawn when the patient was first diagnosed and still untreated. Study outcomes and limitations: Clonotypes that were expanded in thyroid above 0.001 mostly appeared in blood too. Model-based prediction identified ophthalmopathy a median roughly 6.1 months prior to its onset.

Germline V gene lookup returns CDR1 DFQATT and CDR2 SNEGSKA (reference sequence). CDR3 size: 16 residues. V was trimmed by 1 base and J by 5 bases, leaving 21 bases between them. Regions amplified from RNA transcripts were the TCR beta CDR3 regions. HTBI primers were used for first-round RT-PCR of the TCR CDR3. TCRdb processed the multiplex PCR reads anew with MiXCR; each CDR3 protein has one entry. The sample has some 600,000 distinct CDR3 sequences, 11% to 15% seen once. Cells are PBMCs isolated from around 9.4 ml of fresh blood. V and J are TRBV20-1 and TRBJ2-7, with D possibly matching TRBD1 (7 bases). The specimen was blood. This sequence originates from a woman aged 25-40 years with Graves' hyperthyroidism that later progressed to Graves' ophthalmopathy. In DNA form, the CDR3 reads TGCAGTGCTAGAGGCGCGGGGACAGCACCTCCTGACGAGCAGTACTTC. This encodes CSARGAGTAPPDEQYF.